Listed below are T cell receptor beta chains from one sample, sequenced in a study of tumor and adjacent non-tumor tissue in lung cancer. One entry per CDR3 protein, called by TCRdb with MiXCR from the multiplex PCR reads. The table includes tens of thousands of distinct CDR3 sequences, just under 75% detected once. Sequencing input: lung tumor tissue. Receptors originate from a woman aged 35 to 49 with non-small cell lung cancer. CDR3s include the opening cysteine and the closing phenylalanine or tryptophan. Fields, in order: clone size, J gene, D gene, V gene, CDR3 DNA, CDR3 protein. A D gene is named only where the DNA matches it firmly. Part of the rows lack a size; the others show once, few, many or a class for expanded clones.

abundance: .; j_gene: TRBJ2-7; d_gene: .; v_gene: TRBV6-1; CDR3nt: TGTGCCAGCAGTCGCGGGACCGATGTCTCCTACGAGCAGTACTTC; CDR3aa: CASSRGTDVSYEQYF
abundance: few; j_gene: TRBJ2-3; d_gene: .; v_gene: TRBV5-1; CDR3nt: TGCGCCAGCAGCCCAGGACTAAACACAAATACGCAGTATTTT; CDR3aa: CASSPGLNTNTQYF
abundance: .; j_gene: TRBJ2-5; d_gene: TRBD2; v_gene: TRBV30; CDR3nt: TGTGCCTGGAGTCCTAGCGGGAGGGAGGAGACCCAGTACTTC; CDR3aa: CAWSPSGREETQYF
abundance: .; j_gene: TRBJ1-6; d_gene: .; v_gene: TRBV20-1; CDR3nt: TGCAGTGCTAGAGATGGAGGGGTGGCTTCACCCCTCCACTTT; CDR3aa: CSARDGGVASPLHF
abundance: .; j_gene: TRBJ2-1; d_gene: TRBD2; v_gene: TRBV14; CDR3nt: TGTGCCAGGAACCAAGGCCCCCGCCCGGGACTATCGAAAAGCTCCTACAATGAGCAGTTCTTC; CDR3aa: CARNQGPRPGLSKSSYNEQFF
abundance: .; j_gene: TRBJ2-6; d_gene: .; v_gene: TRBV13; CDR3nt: TGTGCCAGCAGCTTAGGCCTCGGACAAGGGTCTGGGGCCAACGTCATGACTTTC; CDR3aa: CASSLGLGQGSGANVMTF
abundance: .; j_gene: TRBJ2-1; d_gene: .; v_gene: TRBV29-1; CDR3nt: TGCAGCGTTGCTCTTTTGTTTTCAGACAATGTGCAGCTCTTC; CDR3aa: CSVALLFSDNVQLF
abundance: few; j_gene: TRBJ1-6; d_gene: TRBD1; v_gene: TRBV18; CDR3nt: TGTGCCAGCTCGCTCGCCGGGACAGGGGTGCGTTCACCCCTCCACTTT; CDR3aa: CASSLAGTGVRSPLHF
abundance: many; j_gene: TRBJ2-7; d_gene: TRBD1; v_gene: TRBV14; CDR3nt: TGTGCCAGCAGCCTTTCAACCGGGACAGGGTATAGCCACGAGCAGTACTTC; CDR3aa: CASSLSTGTGYSHEQYF
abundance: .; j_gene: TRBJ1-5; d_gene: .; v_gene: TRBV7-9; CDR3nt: TGTGCCAGCAGCTTTTCGGGAGGTGGCAATCAGCCCCAGCATTTT; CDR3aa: CASSFSGGGNQPQHF
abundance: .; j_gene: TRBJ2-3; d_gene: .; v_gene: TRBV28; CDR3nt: TGTGCCAGCACAACAGGCACAGATACGCAGTATTTT; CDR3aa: CASTTGTDTQYF
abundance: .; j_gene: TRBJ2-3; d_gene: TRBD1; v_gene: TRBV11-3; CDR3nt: TGTGCCATCAGCCTTCGAGCAGGGGGAAGGATTGATACGCAGTATTTT; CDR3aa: CAISLRAGGRIDTQYF
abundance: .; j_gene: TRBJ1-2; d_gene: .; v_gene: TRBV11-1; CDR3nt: TGTGCCAGCAACTTAGGCCGGTCGGCAGATGCCTACACCTTC; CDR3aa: CASNLGRSADAYTF
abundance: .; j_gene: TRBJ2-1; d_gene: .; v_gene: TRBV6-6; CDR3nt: TGTGCCAGCAGGGGGAAGGGGAGCTATAATGAGCAGTTCTTC; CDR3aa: CASRGKGSYNEQFF
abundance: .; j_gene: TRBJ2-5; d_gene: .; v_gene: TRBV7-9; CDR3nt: TGTGCCAGCAGCAGGGGACAAGAGACCCAGTGCTTC; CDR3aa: CASSRGQETQCF
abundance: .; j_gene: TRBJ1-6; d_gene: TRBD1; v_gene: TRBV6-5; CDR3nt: TGTGCCAGCAGTCCTACGGGGACAGGGAATCCATCCCTCCACTTT; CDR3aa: CASSPTGTGNPSLHF
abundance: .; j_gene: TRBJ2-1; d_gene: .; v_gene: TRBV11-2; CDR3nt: TGTATCAGCAGCTTAGGTTTATCCGGGAGTAGGGTTGATGAGCAGTTCTTC; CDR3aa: CISSLGLSGSRVDEQFF
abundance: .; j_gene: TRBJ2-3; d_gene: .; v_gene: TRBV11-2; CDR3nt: TGTACCAGCAGCGACGGTCCCAATCTGCCCCAGTATTTT; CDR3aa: CTSSDGPNLPQYF
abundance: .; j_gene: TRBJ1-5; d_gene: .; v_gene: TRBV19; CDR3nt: TGTGCCAGTGCCCCCCCGCGGGGGCGGTATCAGCCCCAGCATTTT; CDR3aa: CASAPPRGRYQPQHF
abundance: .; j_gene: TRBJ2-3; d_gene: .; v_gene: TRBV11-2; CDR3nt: TGTGCCAGCAGTCCTCTAAGCGTGGCATATACGCAGTATTTT; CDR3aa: CASSPLSVAYTQYF
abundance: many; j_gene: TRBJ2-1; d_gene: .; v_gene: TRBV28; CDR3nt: TGTGCCAGCAGTTTTCACAGGGCTTCCCGCAATGAGCAGTTCTTC; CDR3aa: CASSFHRASRNEQFF
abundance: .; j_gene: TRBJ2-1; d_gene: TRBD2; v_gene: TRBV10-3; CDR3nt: TGTGCCACCAGTCCTCGGGGGGATTCGTCTGAGCAGTTCTTC; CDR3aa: CATSPRGDSSEQFF
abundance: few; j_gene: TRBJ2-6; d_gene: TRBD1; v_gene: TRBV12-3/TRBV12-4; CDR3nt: TGTGCCAGCAGTCTTTCCGGCAGGGGGCTCGTTCGAGGAGGGGCCAACGTCATGACTTTC; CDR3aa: CASSLSGRGLVRGGANVMTF
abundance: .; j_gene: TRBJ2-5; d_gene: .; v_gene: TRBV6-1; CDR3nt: TGTGAGAGCACGGGGTTGACATTCCAAGAGACCCAGTACTTC; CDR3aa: CESTGLTFQETQYF
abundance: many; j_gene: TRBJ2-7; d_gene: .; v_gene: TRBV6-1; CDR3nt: TGTGCCAGCAGTGACTCGGTGCAGGGGCTCTACGAGCAGTACTTC; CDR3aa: CASSDSVQGLYEQYF
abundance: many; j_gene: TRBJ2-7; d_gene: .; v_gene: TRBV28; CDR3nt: TGTGCCAGCAGTCGCCGACAACCTAGGACGTACTTC; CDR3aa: CASSRRQPRTYF
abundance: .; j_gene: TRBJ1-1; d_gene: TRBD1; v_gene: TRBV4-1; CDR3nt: TGCGCCAGCAGCCAAGGGTTCTACTCAAAGAGGGGGCTCAGTGAAGCTTTTTTT; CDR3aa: CASSQGFYSKRGLSEAFF
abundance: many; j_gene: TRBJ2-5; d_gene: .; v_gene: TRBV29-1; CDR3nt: TGCAGCGTTGAAGACGGGGAACAGCAAGAGACCCAGTACTTC; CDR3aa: CSVEDGEQQETQYF
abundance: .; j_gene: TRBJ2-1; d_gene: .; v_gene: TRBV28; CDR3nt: TGTGCCAGCTACCCGAGCTCCTACAATGAGCAGTTCTTC; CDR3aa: CASYPSSYNEQFF
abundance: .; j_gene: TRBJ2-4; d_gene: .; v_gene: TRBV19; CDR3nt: TGTGCCAGTACTGGCCAACTGAGGGACATTCAGTACTTC; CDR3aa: CASTGQLRDIQYF
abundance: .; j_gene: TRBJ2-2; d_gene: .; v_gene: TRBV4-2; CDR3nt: TGTGCCAGGAGCCATGCTTACAGGGTTGTCACTGGGGAGCTGTTTTTT; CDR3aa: CARSHAYRVVTGELFF
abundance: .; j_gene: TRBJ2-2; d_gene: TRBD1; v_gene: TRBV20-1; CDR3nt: TGCAGTGCTAGAAACCAGGGGGCGACCGGGGAGCTGCTGTTT; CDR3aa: CSARNQGATGELLF
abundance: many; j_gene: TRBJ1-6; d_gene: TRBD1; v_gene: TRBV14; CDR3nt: TGTGCCAGCAGCCCTGCGCGACAGGGGGTAGATTCACCCCTCCACTTT; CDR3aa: CASSPARQGVDSPLHF
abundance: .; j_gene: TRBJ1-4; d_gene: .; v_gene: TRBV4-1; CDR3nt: TGCGCCAGCAGCCAATTAGCGGGGGGTAATGAAAAACTGCTTTTT; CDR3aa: CASSQLAGGNEKLLF
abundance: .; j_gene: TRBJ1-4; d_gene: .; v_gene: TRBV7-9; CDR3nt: TGTGCCAGCAGCCGAGACAGCCTAAAAGAAAAGCTGTTTTTT; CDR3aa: CASSRDSLKEKLFF
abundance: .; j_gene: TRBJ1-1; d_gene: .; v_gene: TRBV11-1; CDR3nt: TGTGCCAGCAGCTTGATGGGGGGTTCGGTGATCACTGAAGCTTTCTTT; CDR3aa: CASSLMGGSVITEAFF
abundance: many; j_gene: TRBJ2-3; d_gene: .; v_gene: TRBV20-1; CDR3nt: TGCAGTGCTACGGAGCGGGCACCCGCCACAGATACGCAGTATTTT; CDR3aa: CSATERAPATDTQYF
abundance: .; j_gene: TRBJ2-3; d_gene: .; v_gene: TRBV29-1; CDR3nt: TGCAGCGTTGATACCGCAGGGTCCACAGATACAAAGTATTTT; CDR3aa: CSVDTAGSTDTKYF
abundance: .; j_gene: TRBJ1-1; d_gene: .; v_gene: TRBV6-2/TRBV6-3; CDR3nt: TGTGCCTGTAGCCCAACCTCGAGGCTGTTCTTT; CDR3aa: CACSPTSRLFF
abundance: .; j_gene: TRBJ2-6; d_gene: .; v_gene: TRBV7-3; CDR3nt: TGTGCCAGCAGCTTAAACGCCGGGACAAGGGGTCACGTCCTGACTTTC; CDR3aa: CASSLNAGTRGHVLTF
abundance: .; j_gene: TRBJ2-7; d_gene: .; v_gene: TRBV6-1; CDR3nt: TGTGCCAGTTGGGACAAGACAGTTGTGAAGTTC; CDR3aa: CASWDKTVVKF